The sequence of this T cell receptor beta chain was determined in a study of Ad26.COV2.S vaccination and SARS-CoV-2 variants. The protocol was immunoSEQ multiplex PCR, while the TCRdb copy is restricted to in-frame clones and leaves out a portion. The repertoire holds about 480,000 clones, with around nine tenths as singletons. Study-wide results and limits: Spike-specific TCR breadth in vaccine recipients exceeded that seen in placebo recipients.

As for this clone: Its specificity is unknown.

Treatment of the sample: around 19 received Ad26.COV2.S at low or high dose, single or two shots; five or six received placebo; per-sample allocation not given. At day 63 after the first vaccine or placebo injection, samples were drawn. The material was peripheral blood, obtained in a trial of Ad26.COV2.S vaccine versus placebo. The origin of this receptor is a person aged 18-60 years who received the Ad26.COV2.S COVID-19 vaccine or a placebo.

The chain's CDR3 is CASRANVLTF. The CDR3 DNA reads TGTGCCAGTAGGGCCAACGTCCTGACTTTC. This chain uses TRBV19 with TRBJ2-6; D is uncertain. The CDR3 extends over 10 amino acids. The V end was cut by 6 bases, the J end by 6 bases, with 0 bases between. Germline CDR1 and CDR2: LNHDA and SQIVND (reference sequence).